The T cell receptor (beta chain) described here comes from a study of neurological immune-mediated disorders (dated by TCRdb to the late 2010s). About the investigation overall: The study compared peripheral blood TCR-beta repertoires of HTLV-I-associated myelopathy (HAM/TSP) patients, multiple sclerosis patients and healthy controls using UMI-based sequencing. The 90 to 110 TCR-beta libraries covered PBMC samples along with longitudinal samples, technical triplicates, and paired sorted CD4+ and CD8+ T-cell subsets. The cohort comprised 68 subjects: roughly 14 HAM/TSP patients, 34 multiple sclerosis patients and about 20 healthy controls.

General study outcomes and caveats: TCR clonal expansion was highest in HAM/TSP patients and lowest in MS patients, with MS patients falling below even healthy controls. Expanded clones from different subjects shared no identical CDR3 amino acid sequences, which suggests that TCR-beta repertoires were private in all groups.

Blood bank volunteers in Maryland, USA served as the healthy controls. For unsorted PBMC libraries, 2 million PBMCs were used after storage in RNAlater at -80 degrees C until RNA extraction. PBMCs were separated from peripheral blood using Ficoll-Hypaque density gradient centrifugation and then cryopreserved in liquid nitrogen. V loses 4 bases of germline sequence and J loses 9 bases, and the interval between the two ends is 10 bases. For CDR1 and CDR2, the germline V gene lists ENHRY and SYGVKD. The CDR3 starts with the cysteine, ends with the phenylalanine, and has 12 residues. CDR3 DNA is the only sequence kept; it has 36 bases, read in frame from the first base. cDNA synthesis used template-switch 5'RACE with a primer carrying a 10-nucleotide random unique molecular identifier tagging each TCR transcript. Over 180 million TCR-beta sequences, covering 15-18 subjects, were produced in each sequencing run. The RNeasy kit was used to extract total RNA. The KAPA Real-time Library Amplification kit was used to amplify TCR-beta VDJ regions with primers for the TCR constant region and the 5'RACE anchor. Sample indexes and Illumina adaptors were added in a first PCR, and a second PCR then increased library yield. After purification with Ampure beads, the TCR product of roughly 650 bp was size-selected on a 2% E-gel SizeSelection system. Before pooling, library quality was assessed on a Bioanalyzer, concentration was determined with Qubit, and library quantification was performed with the Kapa Library Quantification kit. An Illumina HiSeq 2500 was used to sequence the libraries paired-end at 2 x 150 bp. To increase sequence diversity, about 24-32% phiX was spiked into each library pool. The source study handled its data this way. Quality-filtered reads were processed with the UMI-based MiGEC pipeline, and over 90% of raw TCR sequences were removed by the MiGEC pipeline during error correction. IMGT germline references were used for aligning VDJ genes, and each clonotype was defined as a unique CDR3 amino acid sequence together with its V-J genes. VDJtools evaluated clonal expansion, Shannon diversity and CDR3 relatedness (CalcPairwiseDistances, ClusterSamples); CLCbio workbench built phylogenetic trees. Expanded clones were defined as having at least 8 unique UMIs, based on coefficient-of-variation modelling across technical triplicates. The public reads were reprocessed in TCRdb via fastp at Q25 and MiXCR, keeping in-frame beta chains. Each record represents a unique CDR3 protein, reported with the most common genes and DNA among its rows. These V and J calls derive from TCRdb rather than the authors' analysis. Within this sample are roughly 25,000 distinct CDR3 sequences, with 5% to 7% of them counted one time only. The ten largest account for approximately 4.3% of the sample.

This clonotype was observed many times. Its antigen remains unidentified. No clone much larger than this one lies a single base away; base qualities are absent. Sequenced material: PBMCs. The chain is made from TRBV10-3 and TRBJ2-1, with the D segment identity uncertain. The clonotype originates from a woman aged 40 to 55 in good health. The CDR3 reads CAISGASGEQFF. The DNA is as follows: TGTGCCATCAGTGGGGCTAGTGGTGAGCAGTTCTTC.